This T cell receptor (beta chain) came from a study of a mutant IDH1 vaccine in newly diagnosed glioma. Study-wide context: Patients were started on vaccination 4-6 weeks after radiotherapy alone, or with temozolomide cycles.

The CDR3 totals 17 residues. The V gene end was trimmed by 2 bases and the J gene end by 4 bases; junction bases not matched to a gene: 11. Germline loops: CDR1 SGHVS, CDR2 FNYEAQ. Study findings and constraints: Overall, approximately 93% of patients had vaccine-induced immune responses.

This table comes from immunoSEQ multiplex PCR, and its TCRdb copy is limited to in-frame clones, with some not included. The sample records about 54,000 clones, 80% to 85% being singletons. Time point indicated: week 35, safety follow-up. A single vaccine dose contained 300 ug of mutant IDH1 20-mer peptide, and topical imiquimod was used with it. Those who donated had recent WHO grade 3 or 4 IDH1-mutant, ATRX-lost astrocytomas. Remarks on this clone: What it recognizes is unknown.

The specimen was PBMCs, collected from a glioma patient whose treatment included an IDH1 peptide vaccine. The chain joins TRBV7-6 to TRBJ2-5; 9 nucleotides align to TRBD1. The receptor was derived from a woman between 18 and 30 years old with glioma. In DNA form, the CDR3 reads TGTGCCAGCAGCTTAATAGGTGGCGGACAGGGGCCAGAGACCCAGTACTTC. Translation: CASSLIGGGQGPETQYF. Looking up the rest from reference TRBV7-6 and TRBJ2-5 gives the full variable domain: GAGVSQSPRYKVTKRGQDVALRCDPISGHVSLYWYRQALGQGPEFLTYFNYEAQQDKSGLPNDRFSAERPEGSISTLTIQRTEQRDSAMYRCASSLIGGGQGPETQYFGPGTRLLVL.